This T cell receptor (beta chain) is drawn from a study of CD8 T cells in ankylosing spondylitis. CDR3 length equals 13 residues. Germline V gene lookup returns CDR1 SQVTM and CDR2 ANQGSEA. Trimming removed 0 bases at V and 5 bases at J, with 11 bases between. Findings and limits, study-wide: Disease-linked clones bore a CD8+ phenotype, appearing relatively rarely in peripheral blood. A TCR beta motif of roughly eight highly homologous variants appeared characteristic of ankylosing spondylitis blood. Reportedly, disease-linked clones are significantly enriched in ankylosing spondylitis patients' matched synovial fluid.

To note about this clonotype: What it binds is unknown.

In making TCR beta libraries, quantitative 5'-RACE with molecular barcodes was used. MiXCR was run by TCRdb on the 5' RACE reads, yielding one entry per CDR3 protein. The sample contains under 250,000 distinct CDR3 sequences, 32% of which appear only once. The TCR comes from a male donor with ankylosing spondylitis or in good health (not recorded which). The rearrangement links TRBV29-1 to TRBJ2-7, with D hard to call. The sample was blood, either unsorted or a sorted T cell fraction (not recorded which). CDR3 nucleotides: TGCAGCGTTGAAGATTCTCGGGCAAACGAGCAGTACTTC. It translates to CSVEDSRANEQYF.